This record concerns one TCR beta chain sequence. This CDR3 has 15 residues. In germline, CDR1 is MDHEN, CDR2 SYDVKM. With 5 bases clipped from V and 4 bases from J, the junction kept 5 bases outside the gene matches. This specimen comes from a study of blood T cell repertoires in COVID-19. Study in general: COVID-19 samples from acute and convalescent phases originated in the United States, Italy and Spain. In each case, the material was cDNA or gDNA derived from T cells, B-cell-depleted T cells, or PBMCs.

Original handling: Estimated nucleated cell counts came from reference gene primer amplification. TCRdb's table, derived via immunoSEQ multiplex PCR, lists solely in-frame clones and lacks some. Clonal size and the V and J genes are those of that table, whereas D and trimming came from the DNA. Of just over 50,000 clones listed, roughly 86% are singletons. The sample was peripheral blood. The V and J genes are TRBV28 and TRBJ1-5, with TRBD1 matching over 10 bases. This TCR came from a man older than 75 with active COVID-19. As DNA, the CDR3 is TGTGCCAGCAGTCCACCGGGACAGGGGAATCAGCCCCAGCATTTT. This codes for CASSPPGQGNQPQHF.